Given below is one TCR beta chain in context. Its antigen is undetermined. Germline-derived CDR1 and CDR2 are SQVTM and ANQGSEA. V lost 2 bases, J lost 1 base, and 17 bases lay in between. The CDR3 extends over 16 amino acids. Both about-4-week and about-12-week second-dose recipients were combined. Data came from immunoSEQ multiplex PCR; TCRdb stores just in-frame clones and leaves some out. Among more than 60,000 clones listed, around 87% were seen once. The sample comes from a study of T cell responses to AZD1222 COVID-19 vaccine. Study outcomes and limitations: Donors were largely white British and mainly female; clonal diversity was possibly underestimated. Dominant at 160-218 and 743-854, vaccine-associated CD4 TCRs also spanned spike.

This clonotype was sampled from an adult who received the AZD1222 COVID-19 vaccine. The sample here was peripheral blood, taken 28 days after the second AZD1222 dose. The chain uses TRBV29-1 and TRBJ1-2; D unresolved. The CDR3 coding sequence is TGCAGCGTTGAAAGGGCAGTCAGTCCTTTTAACTATGGCTACACCTTC. This translates into CSVERAVSPFNYGYTF.